This T cell receptor (beta chain) was sequenced during a study of metastatic and nonmetastatic thyroid tumors. Overall study context: Repertoire comparisons spanned blood and tumor or nodule tissue from malignant and benign thyroid patients.

Ahead of thyroid surgery, no patient had received treatment of any kind. This clone was seen a handful of times. Its specificity is not known. In the study's own analysis: What underpinned the distant-metastasis classifier for papillary thyroid cancer was the set of CDR3 differences across clinicopathological groups. TCRdb reprocessed the PCR reads via MiXCR. The V and J calls and clone size are TCRdb's, not the authors'. Among fewer than 40,000 clones, about 40% were seen once, and the ten largest hold approximately 22%. Study outcomes and limitations: Malignant thyroid tumors reportedly exceeded benign nodules significantly in TCR beta diversity, with the difference appearing in blood and tumor.

V was clipped by 5 bases and J by 8 bases, with 15 bases between them. This CDR3 has 13 amino acids. The receptor was derived from a female donor with papillary thyroid cancer or a benign thyroid nodule (not recorded which). Some clones in this sample may be carry-over from other donors' samples. The sample taken for sequencing was tumor tissue. The gene calls are TRBV12-3 or TRBV12-4 and TRBJ1-2; D is unresolved. CDR3 loop: CASSLGAGKGYTF. CDR3 bases: TGTGCCAGCAGTCTGGGCGCAGGAAAGGGCTACACCTTC.